A selection of T cell receptor beta chains follows, all from one sample in a study of shared clonotypes between healthy human individuals. Method: immunoSEQ multiplex PCR; TCRdb's copy keeps in-frame clones and lacks some. Of some 2,400,000 clones listed, more than 90% are singletons. The sequencing sample was made of naive CD4+ T cells sorted from blood. Receptors were obtained from a man aged 18-30 years in good health. Each CDR3 is given with its conserved first and last residue. D genes are given only for firm matches. Size is stated for part of the rows, as once, few or many counts, or as a class when the clone is expanded.

CDR3	DNA	D	V	J	size
CASEPTGGREEQYF	TGTGCCAGCGAACCCACAGGGGGGAGGGAAGAGCAGTACTTC	.	TRBV7-9	TRBJ2-7	.
CASSEGTMLPDTQYF	TGCGCCAGCAGTGAGGGGACAATGCTCCCAGATACGCAGTATTTT	.	TRBV10-1	TRBJ2-3	.
CASRLLGGEQYF	TGTGCCAGCAGATTGCTGGGTGGCGAGCAGTACTTC	.	TRBV5-6	TRBJ2-7	.
CASSPRSGGEQYF	TGTGCCAGCAGCCCCCGTAGCGGGGGCGAGCAGTACTTC	TRBD2	TRBV7-2	TRBJ2-7	.
CASSLAPRGADGYTF	TGTGCCAGCAGCTTGGCCCCACGGGGGGCGGATGGCTACACCTTC	.	TRBV5-8	TRBJ1-2	.
CASTVLDTQYF	TGTGCCAGCACGGTCCTAGATACGCAGTATTTT	.	TRBV2	TRBJ2-3	.
CASSTLRGEAFF	TGTGCCAGTAGTACCCTTAGGGGAGAAGCTTTCTTT	.	TRBV19	TRBJ1-1	.
CASSQQGAVTYEQYF	TGTGCCAGCAGTCAGCAGGGGGCAGTTACCTACGAGCAGTACTTC	TRBD1	TRBV6-1	TRBJ2-7	.
CAWSVTSGRSYNEQFF	TGTGCCTGGAGTGTTACTAGCGGGAGGTCCTACAATGAGCAGTTCTTC	TRBD2	TRBV30	TRBJ2-1	.
CASSPEPSGETQYF	TGTGCCAGCAGCCCAGAGCCCTCGGGGGAGACCCAGTACTTC	.	TRBV5-4	TRBJ2-5	.
CASGLVVRQGASQPQHF	TGTGCTAGTGGTTTGGTTGTTAGGCAGGGGGCCTCTCAGCCCCAGCATTTT	TRBD1	TRBV12-5	TRBJ1-5	.
CASRLGTGQAFEQYF	TGTGCCAGCAGGCTCGGGACAGGGCAAGCGTTCGAGCAGTACTTC	TRBD1	TRBV7-9	TRBJ2-7	.
CAIRSEGVGFAFF	TGTGCCATCAGGAGTGAGGGAGTAGGTTTCGCTTTCTTT	.	TRBV10-3	TRBJ1-1	.
CASSLLEARNQETQYF	TGTGCCAGCAGCCTCCTGGAAGCCAGAAACCAAGAGACCCAGTACTTC	.	TRBV5-8	TRBJ2-5	.
CASSPGQGVSTDTQYF	TGCGCCAGCAGCCCCGGACAGGGGGTGAGCACAGATACGCAGTATTTT	TRBD1	TRBV5-1	TRBJ2-3	.
CASSVDDRGNTIYF	TGTGCCAGCAGCGTAGACGACAGGGGGAACACCATATATTTT	TRBD1	TRBV9	TRBJ1-3	.
CASSLRDISISYNEQFF	TGTGCCAGCAGTCTTAGAGACATTAGTATCTCCTACAATGAGCAGTTCTTC	.	TRBV9	TRBJ2-1	.
CASSSTGTSGVIAKNIQYF	TGTGCCAGCAGCTCGACTGGGACTAGCGGGGTAATAGCCAAAAACATTCAGTACTTC	TRBD2	TRBV13	TRBJ2-4	.
CAISEAGGAYGYTF	TGTGCCATCAGTGAAGCGGGGGGCGCGTATGGCTACACCTTC	.	TRBV10-3	TRBJ1-2	once
CASIGPTPGEQYF	TGTGCCAGCATAGGACCGACCCCGGGAGAGCAGTACTTC	.	TRBV28	TRBJ2-7	few
CASKGQGNTEAFF	TGTGCCAGCAAGGGACAGGGGAACACTGAAGCTTTCTTT	TRBD1	TRBV6-6	TRBJ1-1	.
CAWSVPTGGSEKLFF	TGTGCCTGGAGTGTACCGACAGGGGGGAGTGAAAAACTGTTTTTT	TRBD1	TRBV30	TRBJ1-4	.
CASSLIDGRERPFSSGNTIYF	TGTGCCAGCAGCTTAATCGACGGAAGGGAACGACCGTTTTCGTCTGGAAACACCATATATTTT	.	TRBV7-3	TRBJ1-3	.
CASSSHGSTDTQYF	TGTGCCAGCAGCTCCCACGGTAGCACAGATACGCAGTATTTT	.	TRBV11-3	TRBJ2-3	.
CASSTSPYEQYF	TGTGCCAGCAGCACGTCCCCCTACGAGCAGTACTTC	.	TRBV11-2	TRBJ2-7	.
CASTKGPSYEQYF	TGTGCCAGCACCAAGGGACCCTCCTACGAGCAGTACTTC	.	TRBV6-1	TRBJ2-7	.
CASSLVHQETQYF	TGTGCCAGCAGCTTGGTGCATCAAGAGACCCAGTACTTC	.	TRBV5-4	TRBJ2-5	.
CASSLVGSNEQFF	TGTGCCAGCAGCTTAGTCGGAAGCAATGAGCAGTTCTTC	.	TRBV7-9	TRBJ2-1	.
CASSYPGLADSSGANVLTF	TGTGCCAGCAGCTATCCGGGACTAGCGGATAGCTCTGGGGCCAACGTCCTGACTTTC	TRBD2	TRBV5-8	TRBJ2-6	once
CASSAHNEQFF	TGCGCCAGCAGTGCGCACAATGAGCAGTTCTTC	.	TRBV10-2	TRBJ2-1	.
CASSDPDRHLLNEQFF	TGTGCCAGCAGTGACCCGGACCGCCACTTACTCAATGAGCAGTTCTTC	.	TRBV6-1	TRBJ2-1	.
CASSLRLAADTQYF	TGTGCCAGCAGCTTAAGACTAGCGGCAGATACGCAGTATTTT	TRBD2	TRBV9	TRBJ2-3	.
CASRPVSGEIYEQYF	TGTGCCAGCAGGCCGGTTTCGGGAGAGATCTACGAGCAGTACTTC	.	TRBV6-5	TRBJ2-7	once
CASSRDRGPYEQYF	TGCGCCAGCAGCCGCGACAGGGGACCCTACGAGCAGTACTTC	TRBD1	TRBV5-1	TRBJ2-7	.
CASSYGLAGGPQETQYF	TGCGCCAGCAGCTACGGACTAGCGGGGGGGCCTCAAGAGACCCAGTACTTC	TRBD2	TRBV5-1	TRBJ2-5	.
CASSFLAGGAYNEQFF	TGTGCCAGCAGTTTCCTAGCGGGAGGGGCCTACAATGAGCAGTTCTTC	TRBD2	TRBV7-2	TRBJ2-1	.
CASMMGYGYTF	TGTGCCAGCATGATGGGCTATGGCTACACCTTC	.	TRBV6-6	TRBJ1-2	once
CASSLGGDAEKLFF	TGTGCCAGCAGCTTAGGGGGGGATGCTGAAAAACTGTTTTTT	.	TRBV7-9	TRBJ1-4	.
CASSPGDYGYTF	TGTGCCAGTAGTCCGGGGGACTATGGCTACACCTTC	.	TRBV19	TRBJ1-2	.
CASRGINSPLHF	TGTGCCAGCAGGGGGATAAATTCACCCCTCCACTTT	.	TRBV21-1	TRBJ1-6	.
CASSELQGGSGNTIYF	TGTGCCAGCAGCGAATTACAGGGGGGATCTGGAAACACCATATATTTT	TRBD1	TRBV9	TRBJ1-3	.
CASSPGGLSYEQYF	TGTGCCAGCAGCCCAGGGGGACTATCCTACGAGCAGTACTTC	.	TRBV11-2	TRBJ2-7	.
CASRTGTGTNIQYF	TGTGCCAGCAGGACCGGGACAGGGACCAACATTCAGTACTTC	TRBD1	TRBV2	TRBJ2-4	once
CASRTQGPLNEKLFF	TGTGCCAGCAGAACACAAGGGCCACTTAATGAAAAACTGTTTTTT	.	TRBV6-5	TRBJ1-4	.
CSVGQAGGSYEQYF	TGCAGCGTGGGACAGGCGGGGGGCTCCTACGAGCAGTACTTC	.	TRBV29-1	TRBJ2-7	.
CASTQTSTNTGELFF	TGTGCCAGCACCCAGACTAGTACGAACACCGGGGAGCTGTTTTTT	.	TRBV11-2	TRBJ2-2	.
CAWAAGRNEKLFF	TGTGCCTGGGCAGCTGGGCGTAATGAAAAACTGTTTTTT	.	TRBV30	TRBJ1-4	.